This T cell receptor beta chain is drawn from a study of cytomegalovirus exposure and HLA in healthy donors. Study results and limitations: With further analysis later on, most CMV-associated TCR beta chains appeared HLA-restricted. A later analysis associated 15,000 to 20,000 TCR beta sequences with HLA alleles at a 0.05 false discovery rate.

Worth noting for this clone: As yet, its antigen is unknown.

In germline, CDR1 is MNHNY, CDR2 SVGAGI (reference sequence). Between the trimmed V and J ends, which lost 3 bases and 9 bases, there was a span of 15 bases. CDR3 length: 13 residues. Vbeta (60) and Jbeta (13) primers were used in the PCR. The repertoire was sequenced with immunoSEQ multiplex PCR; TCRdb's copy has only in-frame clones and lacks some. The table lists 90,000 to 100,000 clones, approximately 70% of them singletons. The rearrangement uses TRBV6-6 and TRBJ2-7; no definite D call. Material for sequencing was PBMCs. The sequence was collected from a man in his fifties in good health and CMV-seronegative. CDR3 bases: TGTGCCAGCAGTTATGGAGACTCTCCGTGGCAGTACTTC. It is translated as CASSYGDSPWQYF.